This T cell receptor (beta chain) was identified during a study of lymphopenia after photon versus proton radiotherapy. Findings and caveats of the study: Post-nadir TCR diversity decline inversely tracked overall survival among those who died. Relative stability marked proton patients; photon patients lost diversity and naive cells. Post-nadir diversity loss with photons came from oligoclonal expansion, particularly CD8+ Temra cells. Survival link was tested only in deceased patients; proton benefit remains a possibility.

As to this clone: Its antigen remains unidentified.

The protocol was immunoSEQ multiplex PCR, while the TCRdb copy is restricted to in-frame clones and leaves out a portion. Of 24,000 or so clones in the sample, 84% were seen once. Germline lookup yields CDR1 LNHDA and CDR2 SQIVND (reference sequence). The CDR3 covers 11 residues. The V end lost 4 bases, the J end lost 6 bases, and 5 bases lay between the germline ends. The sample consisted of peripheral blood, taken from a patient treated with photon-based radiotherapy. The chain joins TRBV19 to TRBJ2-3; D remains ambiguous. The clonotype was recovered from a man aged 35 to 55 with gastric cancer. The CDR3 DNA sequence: TGTGCCAGTAGTAACATGGATACGCAGTATTTT. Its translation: CASSNMDTQYF.